Listed below are T cell receptor beta chains from one sample, sequenced in a study of OX40 agonist ivuxolimab in advanced cancers. Using immunoSEQ multiplex PCR, the repertoire was profiled, and TCRdb retains in-frame clones only, with some absent. The table records fewer than 110,000 clones, less than 95% of them present only once. Sequenced material: CD4+ or CD8+ T cells sorted from blood, taken in a trial of the OX40 agonist ivuxolimab. The receptors were gathered from an adult with an advanced solid tumor such as melanoma, head and neck, liver or kidney cancer. CDR3s include the opening cysteine and the closing phenylalanine or tryptophan. A D gene is named only where the DNA matches it firmly. Clone size, where shown, is once, few, many, or a class for clones that have expanded.

>TRBJ2-1|TRBV25-1|NA|NA
TGTGCCAGCTCAACCGGGACGAAGTACAATGAGCAGTTCTTC
CASSTGTKYNEQFF
>TRBJ2-5|TRBV11-1|NA|TRBD2
TGTGCCGGCAGCTTCAGGACTAGCACAGAGACCCAGTACTTC
CAGSFRTSTETQYF
>TRBJ2-2|TRBV6-6|once|NA
TGTGCCAGCAGTTACGGAGGGCCGGACACCGGGGAGCTGTTTTTT
CASSYGGPDTGELFF
>TRBJ1-5|TRBV11-2|NA|TRBD1
TGTGCCAGCAGCTTAGGACAGGGAAGCAGCAATCAGCCCCAGCATTTT
CASSLGQGSSNQPQHF
>TRBJ2-6|TRBV9|NA|NA
TGTGCCAGCAGCGGCGGTGTGGACGTCCTGACTTTC
CASSGGVDVLTF
>TRBJ1-2|TRBV5-1|NA|NA
TGCGCCAGCAGCTTGTGGCCAGAGTTCTATGGCTACACCTTC
CASSLWPEFYGYTF
>TRBJ2-1|TRBV27|NA|TRBD2
TGTGCCAGCAGTCCCCTACTCACTAGCGGGCCTTACAATGAGCAGTTCTTC
CASSPLLTSGPYNEQFF
>TRBJ2-7|TRBV11-3|NA|NA
TGTGCCAGCAGCTTAGATTCGCCGGCAGACGAGCAGTACTTC
CASSLDSPADEQYF
>TRBJ1-1|TRBV18|few|NA
TGTGCCAGCTCACCGATGGGAGGAGGCACTGAAGCTTTCTTT
CASSPMGGGTEAFF
>TRBJ1-1|TRBV7-2|NA|NA
TGTGCCAGCAGCTCGTGGGGAGGGGACGACACTGAAGCTTTCTTT
CASSSWGGDDTEAFF
>TRBJ2-5|TRBV27|NA|TRBD2
TGTGCCAGCAGTAGTACGCAGCGGGGCTCCTACAAGCAGTACTTC
CASSSTQRGSYKQYF
>TRBJ2-7|TRBV28|NA|TRBD1
TGTGCCAGCAGTTTATCAGGGACAGGGGCCTACGAGCAGTACTTC
CASSLSGTGAYEQYF
>TRBJ1-3|TRBV25-1|NA|NA
TGTGCCTTACCCTTCCCCGCGGGACACATCCTCTCTGGAAACACCATATATTTT
CALPFPAGHILSGNTIYF
>TRBJ2-7|TRBV20-1|NA|NA
TGCAGTGCTAAGAATACCTACGAGCAGTACTTC
CSAKNTYEQYF
>TRBJ1-1|TRBV6-4|NA|NA
TGTGCCAGCAGTGTGGGGAACTGGCTTGGTGTAGCTTTCTTT
CASSVGNWLGVAFF
>TRBJ1-2|TRBV6-4|NA|NA
TGTGCCAGCAGTGAGAGCCCCAGGAGTGGAAATGGCTACACCTTC
CASSESPRSGNGYTF
>TRBJ1-5|TRBV2|NA|TRBD1
TGTGCCAGCAAAACGGGACAGGGGCACAATCAGCCCCAGCATTTT
CASKTGQGHNQPQHF
>TRBJ1-2|TRBV9|NA|TRBD1
TGTGCCAGCAGCGCGGGACAGGGGGCGAGCTATGGCTACACCTTC
CASSAGQGASYGYTF
>TRBJ2-7|TRBV6-5|NA|NA
TGTGCCAGCAGTTACTCGGACGGGAGCTCCTACGAGCAGTACTTC
CASSYSDGSSYEQYF
>TRBJ2-1|TRBV6-1|NA|NA
TGTGCCAGCAGTGAAGCGGGCCTCGGCTACAATGAGCAGTTCTTC
CASSEAGLGYNEQFF
>TRBJ1-6|TRBV11-2|NA|NA
TGTGCCAGCACCAGGGGCAGGGGACCGTTCCCCCTCCACTTT
CASTRGRGPFPLHF
>TRBJ2-1|TRBV28|NA|TRBD2
TGTGCCAGCTTCCCCTTCGTGGCCGTAGGACTAGCGGGAGGACCTTACAATGAGCAGTTCTTC
CASFPFVAVGLAGGPYNEQFF
>TRBJ1-2|TRBV11-2|NA|NA
TGTGCCAGCAGCTTAGGATATACTAACTATGGCTACACCTTC
CASSLGYTNYGYTF
>TRBJ1-1|TRBV6-5|NA|TRBD1
TGTGCCAGCAGTTACTCCGGGACAGGGGGCATAGCTTTCTTT
CASSYSGTGGIAFF
>TRBJ1-2|TRBV7-2|NA|NA
TGTGCCAGCAGCCCCTCAGGGCAGGGGATAGGTTACTATGGCTACACCTTC
CASSPSGQGIGYYGYTF
>TRBJ2-1|TRBV4-1|NA|NA
TGCGCCAGCAGCGTCGACGGACACAATGAGCAGTTCTTC
CASSVDGHNEQFF
>TRBJ2-5|TRBV4-1|NA|TRBD1
TGCGCCAGCAGCCAAACGGGACAGACACAAGAGACCCAGTACTTC
CASSQTGQTQETQYF
>TRBJ1-5|TRBV19|NA|NA
TGTGCCAGTAGTCCCTCCTGGGTGCAGCCCCAGCATTTT
CASSPSWVQPQHF
>TRBJ2-2|TRBV2|NA|NA
TGTGCCAGCAAGAAGGATGGCGGGGAGCTGTTTTTT
CASKKDGGELFF
>TRBJ2-7|TRBV19|NA|NA
TGTGCCAGTAGTATTATCGGGGCCTCCTACGAGCAGTACTTC
CASSIIGASYEQYF
>TRBJ1-2|TRBV2|NA|NA
TGTGCCAGCAGGGTTGATGGGGGGTATGGCTACACCTTC
CASRVDGGYGYTF
>TRBJ2-1|TRBV16|NA|NA
TGTGCCAGCAGCCAATCGCGAGGGAACAATGAGCAGTTCTTC
CASSQSRGNNEQFF
>TRBJ2-1|TRBV7-2|NA|TRBD1
TGTGCCAGCAGTCCGGACAGGGGAGGCTACAATGAGCAGTTCTTC
CASSPDRGGYNEQFF
>TRBJ2-2|TRBV19|NA|NA
TGTGCCAGTAGTAGCCCCCAATCTTTCACCGGGGAGCTGTTTTTT
CASSSPQSFTGELFF
>TRBJ2-5|TRBV6-6|NA|TRBD1
TGTGCCAGCAGTTACGGCCAGGGGGCGCTCGGAGAGACCCAGTACTTC
CASSYGQGALGETQYF
>TRBJ1-1|TRBV28|NA|TRBD1
TGTGCCAGCAGTTTGACAGGGGGCTTCAACACTGAAGCTTTCTTT
CASSLTGGFNTEAFF
>TRBJ1-1|TRBV28|NA|NA
TGTGCCAGCAGTCCTCCCGGGGGGGGGAACACTGAAGCTTTCTTT
CASSPPGGGNTEAFF
>TRBJ2-7|TRBV6-6|NA|NA
TGTGCCAGCAGTTACCCGGACAGAATACAGTACTTC
CASSYPDRIQYF
>TRBJ2-6|TRBV19|once|NA
TGTGCCAGTAGCCCACAGGGTTCCTTCTCTGGGGCCAACGTCCTGACTTTC
CASSPQGSFSGANVLTF
>TRBJ2-3|TRBV19|NA|NA
TGTGCCAGCCGGGCCGGGGACGCCAGGGGTGCAGATACGCAGTATTTT
CASRAGDARGADTQYF
>TRBJ2-5|TRBV19|NA|TRBD2
TGTGCCAGTTCCCCGGGACTAGCGGGAGGGATGGCCCAAGAGACCCAGTACTTC
CASSPGLAGGMAQETQYF
>TRBJ2-7|TRBV18|NA|TRBD1
TGTGCCAGCTCAAGAACGACAGGGGTCGACGAGCAGTACTTC
CASSRTTGVDEQYF
>TRBJ2-1|TRBV5-4|NA|NA
TGTGCCAGCAGCTTGGGTTCAGGATACAATGAGCAGTTCTTC
CASSLGSGYNEQFF
>TRBJ2-6|TRBV19|NA|TRBD2
TGTGCCAGTAGTATTGGGGGGGCTGGGGCCAACGTCCTGACTTTC
CASSIGGAGANVLTF
>TRBJ1-2|TRBV7-3|NA|TRBD1
TGTGCCAGCAGCCCTAGACAGGGGAATGGCTACACCTTC
CASSPRQGNGYTF
>TRBJ2-5|TRBV7-9|NA|NA
TGTGCCAGCAGCTTAAGGGAGAACCAGTACTTC
CASSLRENQYF
>TRBJ2-1|TRBV9|NA|TRBD2
TGTGCCAGCAGCCCACGGACTAGCGGGGCATATGAGCAGTTCTTC
CASSPRTSGAYEQFF
>TRBJ2-2|TRBV2|NA|NA
TGTGCCAGCAGCGGAGCCCACACCGGGGAGCTGTTTTTT
CASSGAHTGELFF
>TRBJ2-7|TRBV28|few|NA
TGTGCCAGCAGTCGCCAGCAGGGGCTACACGAGCAGTACTTC
CASSRQQGLHEQYF
>TRBJ2-6|TRBV4-2|few|NA
TGTGCCAGCAGCCCGAGCAGGGACCACTCTGGGGCCAACGTCCTGACTTTC
CASSPSRDHSGANVLTF
>TRBJ1-2|TRBV10-3|once|NA
TGTGCTCACTCTCTTGGTGCTAACTATGGCTACACCTTC
CAHSLGANYGYTF
>TRBJ1-5|TRBV2|NA|NA
TGTGCCAGCAGTGGACAGTTGAATAGCAATCAGCCCCAGCATTTT
CASSGQLNSNQPQHF
>TRBJ2-7|TRBV28|NA|NA
TGTGCCAGCAGCCTGCTCCGCCCAGACTCTTATTACGAGCAGTACTTC
CASSLLRPDSYYEQYF
>TRBJ2-2|TRBV7-9|NA|TRBD2
TGTGCCACCAGTGACGGGACTAGCTCTAACACCGGGGAGCTGTTTTTT
CATSDGTSSNTGELFF